These 16 T cell receptor beta chains were all obtained from the same sample, sequenced in a study of cytomegalovirus exposure and HLA in healthy donors. Researchers ran the PCR with 60 Vbeta and 13 Jbeta primers. The table came from immunoSEQ multiplex PCR; TCRdb's copy has only in-frame clones and leaves some out. The sample carries under 200,000 clones, roughly 73% recorded once. Sequenced material: PBMCs. The receptors derive from a woman aged 25 to 39 in good health and CMV-seronegative.

In nucleotides, the CDR3 is TGCAGCGTCCTAGCGGGTAGCGACAATGAGCAGTTCTTC. It translates to CSVLAGSDNEQFF. The chain combines TRBV29-1 with TRBJ2-1; 8 bases align to TRBD2. Germline V gives CDR1 SQVTM, CDR2 ANQGSEA. V lost 6 bases, J lost 5 bases, and 6 bases stayed unmatched. This CDR3 has 13 amino acids.

The genes are TRBV4-2 and TRBJ1-4; 7 nucleotides match TRBD1. V trimming: 8 bases; J trimming: 6 bases; junction bases outside the gene matches: 3. Per germline, CDR1 LGHNA and CDR2 YNFKEQ. The CDR3 extends over 12 amino acids. CDR3 protein: CASGTAYEKLFF. The DNA of the CDR3 is TGTGCCAGCGGGACAGCTTATGAAAAACTGTTTTTT.

The genes are TRBV27 and TRBJ2-7; the D gene is possibly TRBD2 (6 bases). The CDR3 totals 13 residues. Germline V gives CDR1 MNHEY, CDR2 SMNVEV (reference sequence). V dropped 3 bases and J dropped 5 bases, with 11 bases sitting between them. CDR3 sequence reads: CASSLTSFHEQYF. DNA of the CDR3: TGTGCCAGCAGTTTGACTAGTTTTCACGAGCAGTACTTC.

This clone was seen a single time. V usage is TRBV5-6 and J usage is TRBJ1-3; D remains unclear. Trimming removed 4 bases from V and 0 bases from J, with 17 bases in between. Looked up from germline, CDR1 is SGHDT and CDR2 is YYEEEE. The CDR3 contains 17 residues. CDR3 protein: CASSLSVSAYSGNTIYF. The CDR3 DNA reads TGTGCCAGCAGCCTAAGCGTCTCAGCCTACTCTGGAAACACCATATATTTT.

This clone was counted only a few times. The rearrangement links TRBV10-3 to TRBJ1-2; 7 nucleotides line up with TRBD1. V dropped 0 bases and J dropped 5; count of bases not matched to a gene: 6. Germline assignment: CDR1 ENHRY and CDR2 SYGVKD. This CDR3 contains 15 residues. The CDR3 nucleotides are TGTGCCATCAGTGAGTCGATGACAGGGTCGTATGGCTACACCTTC. It is translated as CAISESMTGSYGYTF.

The V and J genes are TRBV6-5 and TRBJ2-7, with 13 bases identical to TRBD2. Trimming at V came to 0 bases and at J to 7 bases, leaving 6 bases not matched to a gene. CDR1 is MNHEY and CDR2 is SVGAGI in the germline V gene. The CDR3 has 16 residues. The CDR3 DNA reads TGTGCCAGCAGTTACTCGGGACTAGCGGGACATAGTGAGCAGTACTTC. Amino acid sequence: CASSYSGLAGHSEQYF.

The rearrangement joins TRBV11-2 to TRBJ2-5, with 9 positions matching TRBD2. This CDR3 comprises 15 residues. Germline CDR1 and CDR2: SGHAT and FQNNGV. The V gene end was trimmed by 0 bases and the J gene end by 5 bases; junction bases not matched to a gene: 4. The CDR3: CASSLEGLAVETQYF. The CDR3 DNA follows: TGTGCCAGCAGCTTAGAGGGACTAGCCGTCGAGACCCAGTACTTC.

The chain links TRBV5-6 to TRBJ1-6; the D gene is possibly TRBD1 (6 bases). V lost 5 bases and J 0 bases, leaving 15 bases between the germline ends. Germline V gives CDR1 SGHDT, CDR2 YYEEEE. The CDR3 is made up of 17 amino acids. The CDR3 protein is CASRQQGPSSYNSPLHF. In DNA, the CDR3 is TGTGCCAGCAGACAACAGGGACCGAGCTCCTATAATTCACCCCTCCACTTT. The variable domain in full, completed from reference TRBV5-6 and TRBJ1-6, reads DAGVTQSPTHLIKTRGQQVTLRCSPKSGHDTVSWYQQALGQGPQFIFQYYEEEERQRGNFPDRFSGHQFPNYSSELNVNALLLGDSALYLCASRQQGPSSYNSPLHFGNGTRLTVT.

The V and J genes are TRBV7-2 and TRBJ1-1; D possibly corresponds to TRBD1 (5 bases). Germline V CDR1 and CDR2: SGHTA, FQGNSA. The CDR3 is 17 residues long. Trimming shortened V by 5 bases and J by 4 bases, and 23 bases separated the two germline ends. The CDR3 reads CASSRTQTYRSGTEAFF. The CDR3 DNA reads as TGTGCCAGCAGCAGGACGCAAACTTACAGGTCGGGCACTGAAGCTTTCTTT.

This chain links TRBV7-3 with TRBJ2-3, with a possible D match to TRBD2 (5 bases). The CDR3 sequence is 15 residues long. Germline loops: CDR1 SGHTA, CDR2 FQGTGA. V gave up 2 bases and J gave up 0 bases, with 9 bases separating them. The CDR3, as DNA: TGTGCCAGCAGCTTAGCGGGCGGGAGCACAGATACGCAGTATTTT. This gives the protein CASSLAGGSTDTQYF.

This chain links TRBV28 with TRBJ2-5, with 7 bases identical to TRBD1. There are 16 residues in the CDR3. The germline CDR1 and CDR2 sequences are MDHEN and SYDVKM. Trimming at V came to 5 bases and at J to 4 bases, leaving 13 bases not matched to a gene. The CDR3, as DNA: TGTGCCAGCAGTACAAAAAGACAGGGTCTTAGAGAGACCCAGTACTTC. Protein: CASSTKRQGLRETQYF. Together with reference TRBV28 and TRBJ2-5, the CDR3 gives the full variable domain: DVKVTQSSRYLVKRTGEKVFLECVQDMDHENMFWYRQDPGLGLRLIYFSYDVKMKEKGDIPEGYSVSREKKERFSLILESASTNQTSMYLCASSTKRQGLRETQYFGPGTRLLVL.

This chain links TRBV4-1 with TRBJ2-1; perhaps TRBD2 as D (5 bases). The CDR3 sequence is 16 residues long. With 4 bases removed from V and 8 bases from J, the gap between germline ends came to 21 bases. Looked up from germline, CDR1 is MGHRA and CDR2 is YSYEKL. The CDR3 protein is CASSPLRRGSVHEQFF. The CDR3 DNA follows: TGCGCCAGCAGCCCGTTACGGAGAGGGTCGGTGCATGAGCAGTTCTTC.

This chain connects TRBV6-6 to TRBJ2-1; TRBD1 is a possible D gene (5 bases). Trimming stripped 2 bases from V and 3 bases from J, with 8 bases between. Germline V gives CDR1 MNHNY, CDR2 SVGAGI (reference sequence). CDR3 length equals 14 residues. The CDR3 region is CASSYKTVYNEQFF. The CDR3, as DNA: TGTGCCAGCAGTTACAAGACAGTCTACAATGAGCAGTTCTTC.

The chain joins TRBV28 to TRBJ2-7; 7 nucleotides agree with TRBD2. Trimming at V came to 6 bases and at J to 0 bases, leaving 8 bases not matched to a gene. The CDR3 length is 15 residues. Germline-derived CDR1 and CDR2 are MDHEN and SYDVKM. This chain's CDR3 is CASRMRAGSSYEQYF. The CDR3, as DNA: TGTGCCAGCAGAATGAGAGCGGGATCCTCCTACGAGCAGTACTTC.

The chain joins TRBV25-1 to TRBJ2-3, with D hard to call. Trimming took off 3 bases at V and 9 bases at J, with 7 bases between the two ends. The CDR3 is 11 residues long. Looked up from germline, CDR1 is MGHDK and CDR2 is SYGVNS. CDR3 region: CASSETYTQYF. For the CDR3, the DNA is TGTGCCAGCAGTGAGACTTACACGCAGTATTTT.

V is TRBV5-1 and J is TRBJ2-7, with D maybe TRBD2 (5 bases). V dropped 0 bases and J dropped 7 bases, with 17 bases sitting between them. CDR3 length equals 15 residues. Germline loops: CDR1 SGHRS, CDR2 YFSETQ. CDR3 in DNA: TGCGCCAGCAGCTTGGGCCCCGTCGGACGGGGAGAGCAGTACTTC. It encodes CASSLGPVGRGEQYF. The full variable domain, with the rest looked up from reference TRBV5-1 and TRBJ2-7, is KAGVTQTPRYLIKTRGQQVTLSCSPISGHRSVSWYQQTPGQGLQFLFEYFSETQRNKGNFPGRFSGRQFSNSRSEMNVSTLELGDSALYLCASSLGPVGRGEQYFGPGTRLTVT.